The 8 T cell receptor beta chains below come from one sample, sequenced in a study of T cell repertoires in cytomegalovirus infection. Their antigens remain unidentified. MiXCR, run by TCRdb on the reads, gives a single entry per CDR3 protein. This table has approximately 270,000 distinct CDR3 sequences, 22% appearing once. The material was cultured PBMCs, obtained from culture after CMV antigen stimulation. The receptors were gathered from a human donor in good health (CMV status not recorded). Some clones in this sample may be carry-over from other donors' samples.

There are a few counts of this clonotype. The V and J genes are TRBV18 and TRBJ2-5; 9 nucleotides line up with TRBD2. Germline-derived CDR1 and CDR2 are KGHSH and LQKENI. The V segment lost 3 bases and the J segment 3 bases; nucleotides outside the gene matches: 5. The CDR3 loop spans 15 amino acids. CDR3: CASSPWGLAKETQYF. Written as DNA, the CDR3 is TGTGCCAGCTCACCTTGGGGACTAGCAAAAGAGACCCAGTACTTC.

This rearrangement joins TRBV7-9 to TRBJ2-3; 9 bases agree with TRBD2. Trimming removed 5 bases from V and 5 bases from J; junction bases left unmatched: 11. Germline-derived CDR1 and CDR2 are SEHNR and FQNEAQ (reference sequence). The CDR3 consists of 16 residues. Here the CDR3 reads CASSPTVAGVLDTQYF. The CDR3 DNA reads TGTGCCAGCAGCCCTACGGTAGCGGGAGTGTTAGATACGCAGTATTTT.

This chain links TRBV2 with TRBJ2-3; D gene unclear. Per the germline V gene, CDR1 is SNHLY and CDR2 is FYNNEI. The CDR3 runs to 15 residues. V lost 3 bases and J 0 bases, leaving 10 bases between the germline ends. CDR3 bases: TGTGCCAGCAGTGAGGAGCACCCTAGCACAGATACGCAGTATTTT. This sequence encodes CASSEEHPSTDTQYF.

The sample holds many counts of this clonotype. This rearrangement joins TRBV6-1 to TRBJ2-2, with 8 bases aligning to TRBD2. Per germline, CDR1 MNHNS and CDR2 SASEGT. The CDR3 loop spans 15 amino acids. V lost 5 bases, J lost 8 bases, and 10 bases stayed unmatched. This CDR3 is CASSPPGLVTGELFF. CDR3 coding DNA: TGTGCCAGCAGTCCACCGGGACTAGTAACTGGGGAGCTGTTTTTT.

The rearrangement links TRBV29-1 to TRBJ1-1; no reliable D call. The CDR3 spans 13 residues. Trimming cost V 6 bases and J 1 base, with 12 bases left between them. From germline, CDR1 is SQVTM and CDR2 ANQGSEA. CDR3: CSVGRQENTEAFF. CDR3 bases: TGCAGCGTGGGGAGGCAAGAGAACACTGAAGCTTTCTTT. The full variable domain, with the rest looked up from reference TRBV29-1 and TRBJ1-1, is SAVISQKPSRDICQRGTSLTIQCQVDSQVTMMFWYRQQPGQSLTLIATANQGSEATYESGFVIDKFPISRPNLTFSTLTVSNMSPEDSSIYLCSVGRQENTEAFFGQGTRLTVV.

The CDR3 sequence is CASSSTSWRGQETQYF. Here the CDR3 DNA reads TGTGCCAGCAGCTCCACCTCCTGGAGGGGCCAAGAGACCCAGTACTTC. V gene TRBV13 combines with J gene TRBJ2-5; possible D gene TRBD2, 6 bases. Per germline, CDR1 PRHDT and CDR2 FYEKMQ (reference sequence). The CDR3 loop spans 16 amino acids. Trimming left V 4 bases short and J 1 base short, with 16 bases between.

This clonotype was counted a few times. The chain uses TRBV19 and TRBJ1-2, with a possible D match to TRBD1 (6 bases). The CDR3 sequence is 16 residues long. The V gene lost 6 bases and the J gene lost 3 bases, with 20 bases spanning the gap. The V gene's germline CDR1 is LNHDA and CDR2 SQIVND (reference sequence). In DNA form, the CDR3 reads TGTGCCAGTAGATCACCGGGGGACACCCGATACTATGGCTACACCTTC. Its translation is CASRSPGDTRYYGYTF. Complete variable domain (other parts from reference TRBV19 and TRBJ1-2): DGGITQSPKYLFRKEGQNVTLSCEQNLNHDAMYWYRQDPGQGLRLIYYSQIVNDFQKGDIAEGYSVSREKKESFPLTVTSAQKNPTAFYLCASRSPGDTRYYGYTFGSGTRLTVV.

This clonotype showed up many times. The V gene is TRBV4-1, the J gene TRBJ1-1; perhaps TRBD1 as D (6 bases). The CDR3 consists of 13 residues. Trimming shortened V by 1 base and J by 4 bases, and 7 bases separated the two germline ends. The germline V gene encodes CDR1 MGHRA and CDR2 YSYEKL. This CDR3 reads CASSQAGATEAFF. The CDR3 DNA follows: TGCGCCAGCAGCCAAGCAGGGGCCACTGAAGCTTTCTTT.